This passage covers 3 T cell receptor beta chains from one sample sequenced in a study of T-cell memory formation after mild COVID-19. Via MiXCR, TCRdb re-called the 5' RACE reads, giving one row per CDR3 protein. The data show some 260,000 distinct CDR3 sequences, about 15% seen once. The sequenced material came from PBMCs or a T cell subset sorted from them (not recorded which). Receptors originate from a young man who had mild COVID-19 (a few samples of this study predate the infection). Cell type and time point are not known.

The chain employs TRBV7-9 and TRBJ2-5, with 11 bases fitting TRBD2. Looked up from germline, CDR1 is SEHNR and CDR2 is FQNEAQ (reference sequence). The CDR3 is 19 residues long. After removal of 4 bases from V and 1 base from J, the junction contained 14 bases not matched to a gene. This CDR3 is CASSSLTSGADVIQETQYF. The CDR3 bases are TGTGCCAGCAGCTCCCTGACTAGCGGGGCGGACGTTATCCAAGAGACCCAGTACTTC. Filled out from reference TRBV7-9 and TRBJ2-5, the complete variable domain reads DTGVSQNPRHKITKRGQNVTFRCDPISEHNRLYWYRQTLGQGPEFLTYFQNEAQLEKSRLLSDRFSAERPKGSFSTLEIQRTEQGDSAMYLCASSSLTSGADVIQETQYFGPGTRLLVL.

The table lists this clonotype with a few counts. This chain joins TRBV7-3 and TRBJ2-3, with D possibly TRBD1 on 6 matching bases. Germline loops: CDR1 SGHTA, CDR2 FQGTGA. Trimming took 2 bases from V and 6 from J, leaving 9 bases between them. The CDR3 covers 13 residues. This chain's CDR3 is CASSLQGLDTQYF. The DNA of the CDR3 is TGTGCCAGCAGCTTACAGGGGTTGGATACGCAGTATTTT. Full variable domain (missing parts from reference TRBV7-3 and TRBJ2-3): GAGVSQTPSNKVTEKGKYVELRCDPISGHTALYWYRQSLGQGPEFLIYFQGTGAADDSGLPNDRFFAVRPEGSVSTLKIQRTERGDSAVYLCASSLQGLDTQYFGPGTRLTVL.

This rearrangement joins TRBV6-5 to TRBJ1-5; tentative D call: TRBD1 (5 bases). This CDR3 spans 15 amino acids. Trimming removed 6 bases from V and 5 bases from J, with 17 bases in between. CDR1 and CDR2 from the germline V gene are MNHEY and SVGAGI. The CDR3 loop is CASRKLLRGDQPQHF. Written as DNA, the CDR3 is TGTGCCAGCAGGAAACTTCTGAGAGGGGATCAGCCCCAGCATTTT.